This T cell receptor beta chain appears in the sequencing data of a study of regulatory T cells in long-lasting Graves disease. The V end lost 6 bases, the J end lost 5 bases, and 14 bases lay between the germline ends. The V gene's germline CDR1 is SGHVS and CDR2 FQNEAQ. CDR3 length: 14 residues. General study points: Persistent disease was characterized by preferential usage of TRBV28, TRBJ1-2 and TRBJ2-5.

This clonotype has only a few counts. Its cognate antigen is unknown. The authors built TCR beta libraries using iRepertoire HTBI primers and Arm-PCR of CDR3 regions. MiXCR, applied by TCRdb to the multiplex PCR reads, yields one record per CDR3 protein. Among about 440,000 distinct CDR3 sequences listed, roughly 15% were seen once. Time point here: newly diagnosed GD, antithyroid drugs for less than 3 months. Researchers made the TCR library from RNA that was extracted from PBMCs. The sample was also linked to a second study, of T cells in Graves' hyperthyroidism and ophthalmopathy.

The clonotype was recovered from a woman aged 30 to 39 with Graves disease. V is TRBV7-8 and J is TRBJ1-5; no clear D. The material was peripheral blood mononuclear cells (PBMCs), obtained at new diagnosis, from a patient treated with antithyroid drugs. The CDR3 here is CASRAGRGDQPQHF. The CDR3, as DNA: TGTGCCAGCAGAGCAGGACGGGGTGATCAGCCCCAGCATTTT.